This TCR beta chain was recovered during a study of T cells in localized non-small cell lung cancer (dated by TCRdb to the early 2020s). Looking at the study overall: The study examined T cell repertoires in under 300 patients with early-stage NSCLC and compared tumors with uninvolved tumor-adjacent lungs. The cohort was made up of around 250 treatment-naive NSCLC patients whose localized lung tumors had been resected. Of the NSCLC patients, roughly 130 were male and around 99 were female, and the mean age was roughly 61 years.

The immunoSEQ Assay was used to sequence TCR beta CDR3 regions from DNA. Under the source paper's analysis protocol: T cell density was computed as TCR beta template counts normalized to usable DNA estimated by amplifying housekeeping genes. Using the preseqR package, richness was estimated by extrapolating to 120,000 templates for tissue samples and 400,000 templates for PBMC samples. Clonality was defined as one minus Pielou's evenness. Tissue-enriched TCRs were identified through differential abundance testing performed on productive amino-acid clonotypes, with a minimum total count of 5 and an alpha of 0.1. The Jaccard Index and the Morisita Overlap Index were used to measure repertoire overlap between compartments. TCR beta CDR3s were clustered by GLIPH together with public tetramer-defined viral CDR3s, and at least three viral sequences plus V-gene enrichment were required for viral motifs. TCRdb obtained this table from immuneACCESS and retained in-frame rearrangements with V and J assigned. These tables miss some clones; where compared with another copy, unresolved V genes account for less than half of the shortfall, and the remainder is unexplained. The V and J calls and the clone size are those of that table, but D and trimming were determined from the DNA. A total of fewer than 100,000 clones appear in this sample, more than 75% of them only once. More than 9% of the sample belongs to the ten largest clones.

Results the study describes overall, beyond this receptor: Longer overall survival was associated with higher blood T cell density, whereas shorter survival was associated with higher adjacent-lung clonality. Uninvolved tumor-adjacent lung showed the highest T cell clonality, higher than tumor, which suggests more focused antigenic responses in the uninvolved tumor-adjacent lung. A median of approximately 62 of the top 100 tumor clones turned up in the paired uninvolved adjacent lung, and approximately 30 of those clones also ranked among the top 100 of that same adjacent lung. Because multi-region tumor sequencing was not done, intratumor heterogeneity could not be ruled out. Because the study design was exploratory, TCR variables were selected using unadjusted p-values without false-discovery rate correction.

At diagnosis, tumor, uninvolved tumor-adjacent lung and peripheral blood were collected and then preserved as a mix of FFPE and fresh-frozen material. For TCR repertoire profiling, blood samples were analyzed as peripheral blood mononuclear cells. The sample holds a few counts of this clone. The antigen this receptor binds is unknown. One end of the junction fails to match germline, which may point to a read error. The clonotype was recovered from a female donor older than 55 with stage I lung adenocarcinoma. Sequenced here: peripheral blood, sampled before any cancer treatment.

The DNA sequence reads TGTGCCAGCAGCTTACCAGGACACACGCCTGAGAGCGACTTC. The translation is CASSLPGHTPESDF. The V gene is TRBV7-2 and the J gene is TRBJ2-7; tentative D gene TRBD1, with 5 bases matching. The CDR1 and CDR2 encoded by the germline V gene are SGHTA and FQGNSA. The cysteine opens and the phenylalanine closes a CDR3 of 14 amino acids. Only the CDR3 region is kept as DNA, spanning 42 bases read in frame from base 1.